This T cell receptor beta chain was recovered during a study of T cell responses to AZD1222 COVID-19 vaccine. Study results and limitations: Just a handful of AZD1222 recipients tested seropositive at baseline. With two AZD1222 doses given, Spike-specific TCR breadth and depth both rose.

Libraries were prepared by immunoSEQ multiplex PCR; TCRdb keeps only in-frame clonotypes and omits some of them. The table lists 80,000 or so clones, about 90% of them singletons. V lost 3 bases, J lost 0 bases, and 18 bases lay in between. The germline V gene has CDR1 MDHEN and CDR2 SYDVKM. The CDR3 totals 18 residues. A remark on this clone: Its antigen is not identified.

This rearrangement joins TRBV28 to TRBJ1-3; D perhaps matches TRBD1 (6 bases). The source was peripheral blood, collected on day 0 of AZD1222 vaccination. The sequence was obtained from an adult in good health. The CDR3 sequence is CASSFLRLGDNSGNTIYF. CDR3 DNA sequence: TGTGCCAGCAGTTTTCTCCGACTGGGGGACAACTCTGGAAACACCATATATTTT.